This T cell receptor (beta chain) emerged from a study of CD4 and CD8 cells across lung adenocarcinoma regions (dated by TCRdb to the late 2010s). With regard to the full study: The study examined intratumor heterogeneity of the T cell receptor repertoire by comparing tumor centers with tumor margins.

Libraries were made using PCR. The sequencing machine was a HiSeq X Ten. The public reads were run again by TCRdb, first through fastp at Q25 and then through MiXCR, and only productive beta chains were kept. Every distinct CDR3 protein forms one entry, paired with its most common genes and DNA. The sample data list approximately 25,000 distinct CDR3 sequences, and approximately 50% of these were observed just once. The top ten constitute around 50% of the sample. Donors were patients with localized lung adenocarcinoma, a subtype of non-small cell lung cancer. Samples were obtained from the centers of localized lung adenocarcinomas. For TCR repertoire analysis, CD8+ T cells from tumor tissue were profiled separately from CD4+ T cells. V is pruned by 4 bases and J by 10 bases, leaving 15 bases of the junction without a gene match. Based on the germline V gene, the CDR1 and CDR2 sequences are MNHEY and SVGAGI. The CDR3 spans 16 residues, from the cysteine through the phenylalanine. The retained sequence is limited to the CDR3, 48 bases, with the frame set at the first base.

This clonotype was recorded a few times. Its antigen specificity is not known. A much more abundant neighbour one base away suggests this may be a read error. This TCR was recovered from a male donor with lung adenocarcinoma. The CD4 and CD8 labels of this study may be unreliable. This chain joins TRBV6-5 to TRBJ2-1; TRBD2 fits 8 bases in the junction. The sample comprised CD8+ T cells from the center of a lung tumor. Per the publication, the cell subset or site label means: tumor center region. The nucleotide sequence is TGTGCCAGCAGTTTCGACGGGAGGGCCGGGTTATACGAGCAGTTCTTC. Translated, it gives CASSFDGRAGLYEQFF.